The 16 T cell receptor beta chains presented below share a single source sample, sequenced in a study of cytomegalovirus exposure and HLA in healthy donors. This PCR relied on a set of 60 Vbeta primers and 13 Jbeta primers. The method was immunoSEQ multiplex PCR; TCRdb's version includes in-frame clones alone and lacks a portion of them. This sample has 65,000 to 80,000 clones, with approximately 80% found just once. Sequenced input: PBMCs. These receptors came from a woman aged 40 to 55 in good health and CMV-seropositive.

The chain joins TRBV11-2 to TRBJ2-7, with 9 bases lining up with TRBD2. The CDR3 has 15 residues. Germline-derived CDR1 and CDR2 are SGHAT and FQNNGV. Germline trimming cut 0 bases from V and 8 bases from J; bases unmatched to any gene: 8. CDR3 bases: TGTGCCAGCAGCTTAGAGAGCGGGGGGAACTCTCAGCAGTACTTC. Its translation is CASSLESGGNSQQYF.

The sample holds a few counts of this clone. V is TRBV6-5 and J is TRBJ1-2; perhaps TRBD1 as D (6 bases). CDR1 and CDR2 from the germline V gene are MNHEY and SVGAGI. With 6 bases removed from V and 2 bases from J, the gap between germline ends came to 10 bases. This CDR3 contains 13 residues. CDR3 DNA: TGTGCCAGCAGGCAGGACAGCAACTATGGCTACACCTTC. This translates into CASRQDSNYGYTF.

This rearrangement joins TRBV5-1 to TRBJ2-5, with TRBD2 matching over 8 bases. CDR1 SGHRS and CDR2 YFSETQ come from the germline V gene. The CDR3 is 14 amino acids. With 3 bases clipped from V and 4 bases from J, the junction kept 5 bases outside the gene matches. The CDR3 DNA reads as TGCGCCAGCAGCTCCGGGGGGGCGGGAGAGACCCAGTACTTC. Translating gives CASSSGGAGETQYF.

The V and J genes are TRBV11-2 and TRBJ2-2; 8 nucleotides line up with TRBD2. Germline V gene data show CDR1 as SGHAT and CDR2 as FQNNGV. This CDR3 region has 15 residues. Germline trimming cut 2 bases from V and 6 bases from J; bases unmatched to any gene: 5. CDR3 in DNA: TGTGCCAGCAGCTTACCCGTCGGGGGGGCCGGGGAGCTGTTTTTT. It is translated as CASSLPVGGAGELFF.

This rearrangement joins TRBV7-2 to TRBJ2-5, with TRBD2 identical over 7 bases. TRBJ2-7 matches the DNA end more closely, so the J call is doubtful. The CDR3 extends over 14 amino acids. The germline gives CDR1 SGHTA, CDR2 FQGNSA. CDR3 sequence reads: CASRTAGNLYEQYF. The CDR3 DNA sequence: TGTGCCAGCAGAACAGCGGGGAACCTCTACGAGCAGTACTTC.

J is TRBJ2-7 and V is TRBV7-9; tentatively, D is TRBD1 (5 bases). The CDR3 consists of 12 residues. From germline, CDR1 is SEHNR and CDR2 FQNEAQ (reference sequence). Trimming removed 5 bases from V and 5 bases from J, with 10 bases in between. The CDR3 here is CASSAEGDEQYF. The CDR3 DNA follows: TGTGCCAGCAGCGCCGAAGGGGACGAGCAGTACTTC. Complete variable domain (other parts from reference TRBV7-9 and TRBJ2-7): DTGVSQNPRHKITKRGQNVTFRCDPISEHNRLYWYRQTLGQGPEFLTYFQNEAQLEKSRLLSDRFSAERPKGSFSTLEIQRTEQGDSAMYLCASSAEGDEQYFGPGTRLTVT.

The V gene is TRBV28, the J gene TRBJ1-1; the D gene is possibly TRBD1 (6 bases). Trimming removed 8 bases at V and 4 bases at J, with 17 bases between. CDR1 is MDHEN and CDR2 is SYDVKM in the germline V gene. The CDR3 covers 14 residues. CDR3 nucleotide sequence: TGTGCCAGCGCCCCTAACAGGGTGGGCACTGAAGCTTTCTTT. As protein: CASAPNRVGTEAFF. Full variable domain (missing parts from reference TRBV28 and TRBJ1-1): DVKVTQSSRYLVKRTGEKVFLECVQDMDHENMFWYRQDPGLGLRLIYFSYDVKMKEKGDIPEGYSVSREKKERFSLILESASTNQTSMYLCASAPNRVGTEAFFGQGTRLTVV.

CDR3 protein: CASSILQGPNQPQHF. Written as DNA, the CDR3 is TGTGCCAGTAGTATTCTACAGGGGCCTAATCAGCCCCAGCATTTT. This chain links TRBV19 with TRBJ1-5, with 7 bases lining up with TRBD1. The CDR3 covers 15 residues. The J segment lost 4 bases and the V segment lost 3 bases, leaving 6 bases of the junction unmatched. CDR1 is LNHDA, CDR2 SQIVND, per germline (reference sequence).

This chain links TRBV14 with TRBJ2-1, with 10 bases that match TRBD1. With V trimmed by 2 bases and J by 6 bases, 1 base remained unmatched. The CDR3 has 14 residues. Germline CDR1 reads SGHDN; CDR2 reads FVKESK. CDR3 in DNA: TGTGCCAGCAGCCAATGGACAGGGGGCAATGAGCAGTTCTTC. Translation: CASSQWTGGNEQFF.

This clone was detected only a few times. The chain combines TRBV7-3 with TRBJ2-1, with a weak D call TRBD1 (6 bases). The germline CDR1 and CDR2 sequences are SGHTA and FQGTGA. This CDR3 is 18 amino acids long. V dropped 5 bases and J dropped 0 bases, with 20 bases sitting between them. The CDR3: CASSQQSTGSVSYNEQFF. The CDR3 nucleotides read TGTGCCAGCAGCCAACAATCAACAGGGTCGGTCTCCTACAATGAGCAGTTCTTC.

The V gene is TRBV28, the J gene TRBJ1-1; 9 positions agree with TRBD1. Germline V lookup: CDR1 MDHEN, CDR2 SYDVKM. The CDR3 has 15 amino acids. The trim removed 5 bases at V and 6 bases at J, leaving 10 bases unmatched. The CDR3 DNA sequence: TGTGCCAGCAGTATCTCCGGACAGGGGAGGCCTGAAGCTTTCTTT. Encoded protein: CASSISGQGRPEAFF.

This clone was observed a handful of times. The chain combines TRBV10-3 with TRBJ2-3, with a tentative D call TRBD2 (6 bases). Germline loops: CDR1 ENHRY, CDR2 SYGVKD. Trimming stripped 9 bases from V and 4 bases from J, with 17 bases between. The CDR3 is 14 amino acids. The CDR3 DNA follows: TGTGCCATTCGACCGGGGGATAGCGCAGATACGCAGTATTTT. Protein: CAIRPGDSADTQYF.

This chain connects TRBV7-9 to TRBJ2-5; 11 bases map to TRBD2. The CDR3 consists of 16 residues. Germline CDR1 SEHNR, CDR2 FQNEAQ (reference sequence). The V and J ends lost 5 bases and 5 bases, in that order; junction bases with no gene match: 10. The CDR3 loop reads CASSPGSGGARETQYF. CDR3 DNA sequence: TGTGCCAGCAGCCCGGGTAGCGGGGGGGCCCGGGAGACCCAGTACTTC.

By frequency in the sample, this clone is medium-sized. The chain recombines TRBV6-4 with TRBJ2-1, with TRBD2 identical over 7 bases. V shed 3 bases, J shed 5 bases, and the junction held 4 bases outside the gene matches. Germline CDR1 MRHNA, CDR2 SNTAGT. This CDR3 has 14 amino acids. The CDR3 DNA sequence: TGTGCCAGCAGTGAACGGGACTACCACAATGAGCAGTTCTTC. Its protein product is CASSERDYHNEQFF.

The V gene is TRBV28, the J gene TRBJ1-6; no firm D call. With 5 bases removed from V and 6 bases from J, the gap between germline ends came to 17 bases. The CDR3 has 16 residues. Per the germline V gene, CDR1 is MDHEN and CDR2 is SYDVKM. The CDR3 DNA reads TGTGCCAGCAGTCGCCGCAATTGGGAGGGTAATTCACCCCTCCACTTT. This encodes CASSRRNWEGNSPLHF.

J is TRBJ2-2 and V is TRBV5-1, with a weak D call TRBD1 (6 bases). V gave up 7 bases and J gave up 3 bases, with 10 bases separating them. Germline CDR1 SGHRS, CDR2 YFSETQ. This CDR3 comprises 13 residues. The CDR3 region is CASRDIDTGELFF. CDR3 bases: TGCGCCAGCCGGGACATCGACACCGGGGAGCTGTTTTTT.